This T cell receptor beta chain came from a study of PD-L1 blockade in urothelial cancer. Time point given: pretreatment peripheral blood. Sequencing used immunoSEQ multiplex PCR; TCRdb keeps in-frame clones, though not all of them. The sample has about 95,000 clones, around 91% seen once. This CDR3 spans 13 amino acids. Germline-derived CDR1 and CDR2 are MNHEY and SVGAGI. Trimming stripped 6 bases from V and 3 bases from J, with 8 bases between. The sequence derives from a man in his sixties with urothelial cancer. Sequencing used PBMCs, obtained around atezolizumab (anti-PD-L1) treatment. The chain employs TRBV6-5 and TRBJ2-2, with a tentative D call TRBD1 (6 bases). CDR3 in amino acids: CASRGADTGELFF. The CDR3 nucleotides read TGTGCCAGCAGGGGGGCGGACACCGGGGAGCTGTTTTTT.